This entry lists 9 T cell receptor beta chains sequenced from one sample in a study of human T cells and chemical hapten exposure. TCRdb recomputed calls from the RACE reads with MiXCR, one row per CDR3 protein. The table shows about 180,000 distinct CDR3 sequences, with around 30% occurring only once. The sample's time point: pre-sensitization, week 0. The treatment denotes: therapeutic diphenylcyclopropenone sensitization with weekly scalp DPC. Sequencing was performed on whole blood, taken in connection with sensitization to the hapten diphenylcyclopropenone (DPC). These receptors originate from a woman under 40 with alopecia areata. Some clones in this sample may be carry-over from other donors' samples.

The chain couples TRBV7-2 to TRBJ2-2; 7 bases are a match to TRBD2. V dropped 4 bases and J dropped 6; count of bases not matched to a gene: 11. The V gene's germline CDR1 is SGHTA and CDR2 FQGNSA. The CDR3 has 16 residues. The CDR3 DNA is TGTGCCAGCAGCTCCCAGTCGGGGGGTTTAGCCGGGGAGCTGTTTTTT. Protein product: CASSSQSGGLAGELFF.

V gene TRBV29-1 combines with J gene TRBJ2-3; the D gene is possibly TRBD1 (7 bases). CDR1 SQVTM and CDR2 ANQGSEA come from the germline V gene. CDR3 length equals 13 residues. Trimming took off 7 bases at V and 2 bases at J, with 13 bases between the two ends. The CDR3, as DNA: TGCAGCGCTGGGGGGACAGACACAGATACGCAGTATTTT. Protein sequence: CSAGGTDTDTQYF.

The table lists this clonotype with a few counts. The chain employs TRBV20-1 and TRBJ1-1, with D maybe TRBD1 (6 bases). CDR1 is DFQATT and CDR2 is SNEGSKA in the germline V gene (reference sequence). V lost 1 base and J 0 bases, leaving 9 bases between the germline ends. This CDR3 region has 14 residues. This CDR3 is CSARGDNMNTEAFF. The CDR3 nucleotides are TGCAGTGCTAGAGGGGACAACATGAACACTGAAGCTTTCTTT.

The rearrangement uses TRBV18 and TRBJ1-6, with D possibly matching TRBD1 (5 bases). Germline loops: CDR1 KGHSH, CDR2 LQKENI. V was shortened by 0 bases and J by 7 bases, with 10 bases between the two germline ends. The CDR3 has 15 residues. The CDR3 spells CASSPPGLENSPLHF. CDR3 sequence (DNA): TGTGCCAGCTCACCACCGGGACTCGAAAATTCACCCCTCCACTTT.

The J gene is TRBJ1-5, the V gene TRBV6-6; D gene uncertain. This CDR3 spans 12 amino acids. The V gene lost 4 bases and the J gene lost 9 bases, with 10 bases spanning the gap. Germline CDR1 is MNHNY and CDR2 is SVGAGI (reference sequence). CDR3 in DNA: TGTGCCAGCAGTTCCTTGGTGAGGCCCCAGCATTTT. Translation gives CASSSLVRPQHF.

The chain combines TRBV5-1 with TRBJ1-4, with D uncertain. From germline, CDR1 is SGHRS and CDR2 YFSETQ. Trimming left V 3 bases short and J 7 bases short, with 13 bases between. This CDR3 contains 14 residues. CDR3 loop: CASSSADAAEKLFF. For the CDR3, the DNA is TGCGCCAGCAGCTCGGCCGACGCAGCTGAAAAACTGTTTTTT.

About this clonotype itself: Likely a read error: the CDR3 ends without its conserved phenylalanine or tryptophan. V gene TRBV29-1 combines with J gene TRBJ2-3; 8 bases fit TRBD2. Germline assignment: CDR1 SQVTM and CDR2 ANQGSEA. Losses at the gene ends were 2 bases for V and 5 bases for J; bases not matched to a gene: 6. CDR3 length: 14 amino acids. CDR3 protein: CSVERRTSRDTQYL. The CDR3 DNA follows: TGCAGCGTTGAACGTCGGACTAGCCGAGATACGCAGTATCTT.

This clonotype came up a few times. J is TRBJ2-7 and V is TRBV5-1, with TRBD2 as a possible D gene (5 bases). Trimming shortened V by 4 bases and J by 2 bases, and 13 bases separated the two germline ends. Germline V gives CDR1 SGHRS, CDR2 YFSETQ. CDR3 length: 14 residues. The CDR3 DNA is TGCGCCAGCAGCCCCCAGGCGGGCGCCTACGAGCAGTACTTC. It codes for CASSPQAGAYEQYF.

A few counts support this clonotype. V and J are TRBV29-1 and TRBJ1-1, with 7 bases matching TRBD1. J gave up 12 bases and V 5 bases, and 15 bases lay outside the gene matches. The germline V gene has CDR1 SQVTM and CDR2 ANQGSEA. CDR3 length: 13 amino acids. This CDR3 reads CSVFLRQGGHSFF. CDR3 in DNA: TGCAGCGTTTTTCTTCGACAGGGTGGACACTCTTTCTTT.